This is a list of T cell receptor beta chains from one sample in a study of OX40 agonist ivuxolimab in advanced cancers. Produced via immunoSEQ multiplex PCR; TCRdb's table is partial and in-frame only. The sample consists of around 20,000 clones, 74% of them appearing once. The sample consisted of CD4+ or CD8+ T cells sorted from blood, taken in a trial of the OX40 agonist ivuxolimab. The receptors shown here come from an adult with an advanced solid tumor such as melanoma, head and neck, liver or kidney cancer. Each CDR3 is given with its conserved first and last residue. The D gene is left open where the match is weak. Some rows have no size entry. The others give once, few or many, or a class for an expanded clone.

size: few
D: -
V: TRBV4-1
J: TRBJ1-5
length: 16
CDR3: CASSHTSGTNNQPQHF
DNA: TGCGCCAGCAGCCATACCTCAGGGACAAACAATCAGCCCCAGCATTTT

size: once
D: -
V: TRBV28
J: TRBJ1-3
length: 16
CDR3: CASSLPSSSSGNTIYF
DNA: TGTGCCAGCAGTTTACCTTCATCGAGCTCTGGAAACACCATATATTTT

size: -
D: -
V: TRBV19
J: TRBJ2-3
length: 17
CDR3: CATQHHPRQESTDTQYF
DNA: TGTGCCACCCAGCACCACCCCAGACAGGAGAGCACAGATACGCAGTATTTT

size: once
D: TRBD1
V: TRBV27
J: TRBJ1-2
length: 16
CDR3: CASSLNPPGGIYGYTF
DNA: TGTGCCAGCAGTTTAAATCCCCCAGGGGGCATCTATGGCTACACCTTC

size: few
D: -
V: TRBV28
J: TRBJ2-1
length: 15
CDR3: CASSTSAGFYNEQFF
DNA: TGTGCCAGCAGTACCTCGGCAGGGTTCTACAATGAGCAGTTCTTC

size: -
D: -
V: TRBV27
J: TRBJ1-1
length: 11
CDR3: CASSMGTEAFF
DNA: TGTGCCAGTTCTATGGGCACTGAAGCTTTCTTT

size: once
D: -
V: TRBV27
J: TRBJ1-1
length: 15
CDR3: CASTAQGTLNTEAFF
DNA: TGTGCCAGCACCGCCCAGGGCACCTTGAACACTGAAGCTTTCTTT

size: -
D: -
V: TRBV19
J: TRBJ1-2
length: 15
CDR3: CASSSPGHPGYGYTF
DNA: TGTGCCAGTAGTTCACCGGGACATCCGGGCTATGGCTACACCTTC

size: -
D: -
V: TRBV21-1
J: TRBJ1-4
length: 15
CDR3: CASSKAGQAVEKLFF
DNA: TGTGCCAGCAGCAAGGCGGGACAGGCTGTTGAAAAACTGTTTTTT

size: once
D: TRBD1
V: TRBV30
J: TRBJ2-2
length: 14
CDR3: CAWTGTGVAGELFF
DNA: TGTGCCTGGACGGGGACAGGGGTGGCCGGGGAGCTGTTTTTT

size: -
D: TRBD1
V: TRBV11-2
J: TRBJ1-4
length: 14
CDR3: CASSWGTGNEKLFF
DNA: TGTGCCAGCAGCTGGGGGACAGGGAATGAAAAACTGTTTTTT

size: -
D: -
V: TRBV2
J: TRBJ2-3
length: 15
CDR3: CASSSSGPYTDTQYF
DNA: TGTGCCAGCAGTAGCTCCGGGCCCTACACAGATACGCAGTATTTT

size: -
D: -
V: TRBV19
J: TRBJ2-2
length: 15
CDR3: CASTLGGGFTGELFF
DNA: TGTGCCAGTACCCTTGGGGGTGGGTTCACCGGGGAGCTGTTTTTT

size: -
D: -
V: TRBV9
J: TRBJ2-3
length: 15
CDR3: CASNTPRGSTDTQYF
DNA: TGTGCCAGCAATACCCCTAGGGGCAGCACAGATACGCAGTATTTT

size: -
D: -
V: TRBV5-4
J: TRBJ2-1
length: 15
CDR3: CASSLVSVSHNEQFF
DNA: TGTGCCAGCAGCTTGGTTAGCGTTAGTCACAATGAGCAGTTCTTC

size: few
D: TRBD1
V: TRBV11-2
J: TRBJ1-1
length: 14
CDR3: CASSPGQGSTEAFF
DNA: TGTGCCAGCAGCCCGGGACAGGGAAGCACTGAAGCTTTCTTT

size: -
D: -
V: TRBV28
J: TRBJ2-1
length: 14
CDR3: CASSPGHNYNEQFF
DNA: TGTGCCAGCAGCCCGGGTCACAATTACAATGAGCAGTTCTTC

size: -
D: TRBD2
V: TRBV2
J: TRBJ2-1
length: 15
CDR3: CASKRETSGWNEQFF
DNA: TGTGCCAGCAAGAGGGAGACTAGCGGGTGGAATGAGCAGTTCTTC

size: once
D: -
V: TRBV1
J: TRBJ2-6
length: 17
CDR3: CTSRFHRAQSRANVLTF
DNA: TGCACCAGCAGGTTTCATCGCGCACAAAGTCGGGCCAACGTCCTGACTTTC

size: -
D: -
V: TRBV7-9
J: TRBJ2-5
length: 13
CDR3: CASSSGLGETQYF
DNA: TGTGCCAGCAGCTCGGGATTGGGGGAGACCCAGTACTTC

size: -
D: -
V: TRBV28
J: TRBJ2-6
length: 17
CDR3: CASSFGTESRGANVLTF
DNA: TGTGCCAGCAGTTTTGGGACGGAGTCTCGTGGGGCCAACGTCCTGACTTTC

size: once
D: TRBD2
V: TRBV28
J: TRBJ2-7
length: 13
CDR3: CASNVGGVDEQYF
DNA: TGTGCCAGCAACGTGGGGGGGGTCGACGAGCAGTACTTC

size: -
D: -
V: TRBV2
J: TRBJ2-1
length: 14
CDR3: CASKGLSSYNEQFF
DNA: TGTGCCAGCAAGGGCCTGAGCTCCTACAATGAGCAGTTCTTC

size: -
D: -
V: TRBV28
J: TRBJ1-1
length: 14
CDR3: CASSFIGGNTEAFF
DNA: TGTGCCAGCAGTTTTATAGGTGGGAACACTGAAGCTTTCTTT

size: -
D: TRBD1
V: TRBV28
J: TRBJ1-2
length: 15
CDR3: CASTPVDRAIYGYTF
DNA: TGTGCCAGCACGCCGGTGGACAGGGCAATCTATGGCTACACCTTC

size: -
D: TRBD2
V: TRBV5-4
J: TRBJ2-3
length: 17
CDR3: CASSLGGLAGFTDTQYF
DNA: TGTGCCAGCAGCTTGGGGGGACTAGCGGGATTCACAGATACGCAGTATTTT

size: -
D: -
V: TRBV7-9
J: TRBJ1-2
length: 12
CDR3: CASSPPGRGYTF
DNA: TGTGCCAGCAGCCCACCGGGGCGAGGCTACACCTTC

size: once
D: -
V: TRBV27
J: TRBJ2-2
length: 12
CDR3: CASSRNTGELFF
DNA: TGTGCCAGCAGTCGAAACACCGGGGAGCTGTTTTTT

size: few
D: TRBD1
V: TRBV28
J: TRBJ1-2
length: 15
CDR3: CASSLGRDRGEGYTF
DNA: TGTGCCAGCAGTTTGGGCCGGGACAGGGGTGAGGGCTACACCTTC

size: few
D: -
V: TRBV27
J: TRBJ2-3
length: 15
CDR3: CASSLWAASTDTQYF
DNA: TGTGCCAGCAGTTTATGGGCGGCTAGCACAGATACGCAGTATTTT

size: few
D: -
V: TRBV7-3
J: TRBJ2-7
length: 13
CDR3: CASSSSGPGEQYF
DNA: TGTGCCAGCAGCTCCTCGGGTCCGGGAGAGCAGTACTTC

size: -
D: TRBD2
V: TRBV27
J: TRBJ2-1
length: 14
CDR3: CASSWTSGTNEQFF
DNA: TGTGCCAGCAGTTGGACTAGCGGGACCAATGAGCAGTTCTTC

size: -
D: -
V: TRBV27
J: TRBJ1-5
length: 15
CDR3: CASSELLGGAQPQHF
DNA: TGTGCCAGCAGTGAACTTTTGGGGGGAGCTCAGCCCCAGCATTTT

size: -
D: -
V: TRBV4-1
J: TRBJ2-1
length: 16
CDR3: CASSSRVADEYNEQFF
DNA: TGCGCCAGCAGCTCCCGGGTAGCCGACGAATACAATGAGCAGTTCTTC

size: medium-sized
D: -
V: TRBV5-1
J: TRBJ2-1
length: 17
CDR3: CASSLGFGGSSYNEQFF
DNA: TGCGCCAGCAGCTTGGGGTTTGGGGGTAGCTCCTACAATGAGCAGTTCTTC

size: -
D: TRBD1
V: TRBV27
J: TRBJ1-1
length: 12
CDR3: CASRTGGTEAFF
DNA: TGTGCCAGCAGGACAGGGGGAACTGAAGCTTTCTTT

size: -
D: -
V: TRBV6-5
J: TRBJ2-1
length: 13
CDR3: CASREFSYNEQFF
DNA: TGTGCCAGCAGGGAGTTTTCCTACAATGAGCAGTTCTTC

size: few
D: TRBD1
V: TRBV28
J: TRBJ2-7
length: 17
CDR3: CASSLSPWTGGFYEQYF
DNA: TGTGCCAGCAGTTTAAGCCCCTGGACAGGGGGCTTCTACGAGCAGTACTTC

size: -
D: TRBD1
V: TRBV7-8
J: TRBJ1-2
length: 15
CDR3: CASSLEAGGGYGYTF
DNA: TGTGCCAGCAGCTTAGAAGCAGGGGGAGGTTATGGCTACACCTTC

size: -
D: -
V: TRBV28
J: TRBJ1-5
length: 15
CDR3: CASSLRGAGNQPQHF
DNA: TGTGCCAGCAGTTTAAGGGGGGCTGGTAATCAGCCCCAGCATTTT

size: few
D: TRBD1
V: TRBV4-3
J: TRBJ2-1
length: 17
CDR3: CASSQDVQGPSKGEQFF
DNA: TGCGCCAGCAGCCAAGACGTACAGGGGCCGTCCAAGGGTGAGCAGTTCTTC

size: -
D: -
V: TRBV28
J: TRBJ2-5
length: 17
CDR3: CASSLPPLPEYQETQYF
DNA: TGTGCCAGCAGTTTGCCCCCCTTGCCAGAGTACCAAGAGACCCAGTACTTC

size: few
D: -
V: TRBV28
J: TRBJ2-3
length: 11
CDR3: CASSFTDTQYF
DNA: TGTGCCAGCAGTTTCACAGATACGCAGTATTTT

size: -
D: TRBD1
V: TRBV7-9
J: TRBJ2-5
length: 16
CDR3: CASRPRGTGGLETQYF
DNA: TGTGCCAGCAGGCCAAGGGGGACAGGGGGCTTGGAGACCCAGTACTTC

size: -
D: -
V: TRBV4-3
J: TRBJ2-3
length: 17
CDR3: CASSQEPSDGFTDTQYF
DNA: TGCGCCAGCAGCCAAGAGCCTTCTGACGGATTCACAGATACGCAGTATTTT

size: -
D: TRBD1
V: TRBV6-5
J: TRBJ1-2
length: 14
CDR3: CASSYLRDSDGYTF
DNA: TGTGCCAGCAGTTACCTCCGGGACAGTGACGGCTACACCTTC

size: -
D: TRBD2
V: TRBV13
J: TRBJ2-3
length: 17
CDR3: CASSQRTSGYSTDTQYF
DNA: TGTGCCAGCAGCCAGAGGACTAGCGGGTATAGCACAGATACGCAGTATTTT